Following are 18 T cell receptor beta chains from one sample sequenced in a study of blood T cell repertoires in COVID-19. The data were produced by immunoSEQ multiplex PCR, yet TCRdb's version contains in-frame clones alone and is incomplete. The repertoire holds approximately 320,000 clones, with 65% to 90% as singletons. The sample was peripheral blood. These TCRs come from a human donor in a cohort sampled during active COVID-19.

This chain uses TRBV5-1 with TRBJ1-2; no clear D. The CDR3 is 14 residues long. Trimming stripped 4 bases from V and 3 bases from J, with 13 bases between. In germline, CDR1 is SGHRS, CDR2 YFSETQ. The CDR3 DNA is TGCGCCAGCAGCCTGTCACCGAGGGACTATGGCTACACCTTC. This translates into CASSLSPRDYGYTF.

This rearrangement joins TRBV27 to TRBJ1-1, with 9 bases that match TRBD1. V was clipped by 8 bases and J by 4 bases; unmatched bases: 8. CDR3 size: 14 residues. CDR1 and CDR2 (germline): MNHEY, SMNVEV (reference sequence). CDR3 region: CASFVETGGTEAFF. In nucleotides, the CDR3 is TGTGCCAGCTTTGTCGAGACAGGGGGCACTGAAGCTTTCTTT.

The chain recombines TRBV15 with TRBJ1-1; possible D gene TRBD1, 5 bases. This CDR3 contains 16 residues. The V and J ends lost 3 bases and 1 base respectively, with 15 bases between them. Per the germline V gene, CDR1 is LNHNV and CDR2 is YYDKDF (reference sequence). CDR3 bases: TGTGCCACCAGCAGCCCCGGGGGTGAAGGGAACACTGAAGCTTTCTTT. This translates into CATSSPGGEGNTEAFF.

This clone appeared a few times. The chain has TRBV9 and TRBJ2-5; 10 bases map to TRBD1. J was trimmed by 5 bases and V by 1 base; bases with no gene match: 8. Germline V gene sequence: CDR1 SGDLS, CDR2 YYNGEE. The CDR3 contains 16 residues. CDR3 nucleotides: TGTGCCAGCAGCGTAACGGGACAGGGGAATCGGGAGACCCAGTACTTC. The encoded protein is CASSVTGQGNRETQYF.

The CDR3 nucleotides read TGTGCCAGCAGCACTACATCGAACACTGAAGCTTTCTTT. Translated: CASSTTSNTEAFF. The chain employs TRBV6-5 and TRBJ1-1; D uncertain. V lost 6 bases and J 1 base, leaving 9 bases between the germline ends. CDR3 size: 13 residues. CDR1 and CDR2 from the germline V gene are MNHEY and SVGAGI.

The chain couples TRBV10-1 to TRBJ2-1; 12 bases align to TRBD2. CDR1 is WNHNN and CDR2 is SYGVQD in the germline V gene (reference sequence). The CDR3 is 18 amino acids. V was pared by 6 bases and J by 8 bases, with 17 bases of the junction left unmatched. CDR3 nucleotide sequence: TGCGCCAGCAGACCCCTTCTAGCGGGGGGGCATGTGACGGATGAGCAGTTCTTC. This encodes CASRPLLAGGHVTDEQFF.

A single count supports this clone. This CDR3 reads CASSGTGSINSPLHF. Written as DNA, the CDR3 is TGTGCCAGCAGCGGGACAGGTTCGATAAATTCACCCCTCCACTTT. The rearrangement joins TRBV25-1 to TRBJ1-6; 8 nucleotides match TRBD1. The CDR3 has 15 amino acids. Germline CDR1 and CDR2: MGHDK and SYGVNS. After removal of 6 bases from V and 7 bases from J, the junction contained 8 bases not matched to a gene.

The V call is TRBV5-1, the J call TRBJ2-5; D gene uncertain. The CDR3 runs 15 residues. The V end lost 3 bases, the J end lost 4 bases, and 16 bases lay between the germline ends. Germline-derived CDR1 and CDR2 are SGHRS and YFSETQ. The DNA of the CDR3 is TGCGCCAGCAGCTCCAATCCCGAGGTCACAGAGACCCAGTACTTC. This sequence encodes CASSSNPEVTETQYF.

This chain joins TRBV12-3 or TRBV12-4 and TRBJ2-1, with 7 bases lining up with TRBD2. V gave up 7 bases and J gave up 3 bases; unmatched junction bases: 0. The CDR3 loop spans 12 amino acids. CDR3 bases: TGTGCCAGCACGGGGGGCTACAATGAGCAGTTCTTC. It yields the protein CASTGGYNEQFF.

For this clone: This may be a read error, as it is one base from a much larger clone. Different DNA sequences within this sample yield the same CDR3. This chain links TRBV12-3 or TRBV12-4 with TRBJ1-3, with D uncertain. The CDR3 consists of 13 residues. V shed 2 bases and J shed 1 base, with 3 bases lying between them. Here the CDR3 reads CASSLQSGNTIYF. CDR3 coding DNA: TGTGCCAGCAGTTTACAGTCTGGAAACACCATATATTTT.

This CDR3 reads CASSYSQGQDTGELFF. The CDR3 nucleotides read TGTGCCAGCAGTTACTCACAGGGGCAGGACACCGGGGAGCTGTTTTTT. V and J are TRBV6-5 and TRBJ2-2, with 7 bases fitting TRBD1. V lost 0 bases and J lost 3; bases outside the gene matches: 4. The CDR3 contains 16 residues. The germline CDR1 and CDR2 sequences are MNHEY and SVGAGI.

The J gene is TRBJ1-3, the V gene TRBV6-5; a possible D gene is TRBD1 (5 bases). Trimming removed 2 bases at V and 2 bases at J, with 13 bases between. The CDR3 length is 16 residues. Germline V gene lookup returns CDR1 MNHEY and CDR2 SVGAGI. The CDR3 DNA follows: TGTGCCAGCAGTTACCTCGGGCAGGGAACTGGAAACACCATATATTTT. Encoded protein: CASSYLGQGTGNTIYF.

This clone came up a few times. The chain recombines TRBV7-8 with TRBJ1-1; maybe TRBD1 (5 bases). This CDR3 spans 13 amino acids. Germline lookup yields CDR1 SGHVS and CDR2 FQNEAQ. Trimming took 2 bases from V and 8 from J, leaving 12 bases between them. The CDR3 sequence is CASSLSRQQEAFF. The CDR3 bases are TGTGCCAGCAGCTTATCCCGACAGCAGGAAGCTTTCTTT.

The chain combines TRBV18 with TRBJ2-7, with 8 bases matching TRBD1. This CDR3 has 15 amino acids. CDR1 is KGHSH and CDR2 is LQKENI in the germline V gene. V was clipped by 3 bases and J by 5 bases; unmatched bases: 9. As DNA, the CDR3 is TGTGCCAGCTCACCCAACAGGGGGGTGGCCCACGAGCAGTACTTC. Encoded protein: CASSPNRGVAHEQYF.

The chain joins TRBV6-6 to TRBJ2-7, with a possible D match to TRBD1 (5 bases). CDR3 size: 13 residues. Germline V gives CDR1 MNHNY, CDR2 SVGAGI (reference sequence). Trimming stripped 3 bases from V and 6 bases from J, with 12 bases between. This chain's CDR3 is CASSYWGYGEQYF. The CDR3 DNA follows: TGTGCCAGCAGTTATTGGGGCTATGGCGAGCAGTACTTC.

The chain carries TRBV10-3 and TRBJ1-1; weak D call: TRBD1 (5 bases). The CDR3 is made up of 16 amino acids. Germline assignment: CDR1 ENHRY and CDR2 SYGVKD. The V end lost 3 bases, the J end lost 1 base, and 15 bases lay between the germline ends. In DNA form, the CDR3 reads TGTGCCATCAGTGACGAGAATCGACAGAAGAACACTGAAGCTTTCTTT. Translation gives CAISDENRQKNTEAFF.

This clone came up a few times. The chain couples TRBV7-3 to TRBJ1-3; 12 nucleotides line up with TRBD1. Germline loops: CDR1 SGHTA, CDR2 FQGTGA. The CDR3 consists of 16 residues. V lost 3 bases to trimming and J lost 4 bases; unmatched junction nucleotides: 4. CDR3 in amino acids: CASSLGQGAQGNTIYF. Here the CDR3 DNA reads TGTGCCAGCAGCTTGGGACAGGGGGCTCAAGGAAACACCATATATTTT.

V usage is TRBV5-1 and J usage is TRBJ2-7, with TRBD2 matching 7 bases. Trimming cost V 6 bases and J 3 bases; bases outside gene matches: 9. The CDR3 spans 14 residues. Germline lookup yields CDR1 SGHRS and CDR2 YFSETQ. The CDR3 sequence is CASTHNGGGYEQYF. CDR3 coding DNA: TGCGCCAGCACCCATAATGGGGGGGGCTACGAGCAGTACTTC.